The entry that follows covers one TCR beta chain sequence. The target antigen is unknown. The sample originates from a study of shared clonotypes between healthy human individuals. On the study more broadly: CD4 naive and CD4 memory each took three plates per donor, while CD8 naive took two and CD8 memory one. Study-wide results and caveats: A handful of donors held approximately 5% of naive CD4 clonotypes in common.

Terminally differentiated effector memory CD45RA+ cells were left out of the naive CD8 fraction, which was CD45RO-negative and positively selected for CCR7. It was at deep level that the assay was run. In the original analysis: Filtering of immunoSEQ junctional sequences could not match full-length read filtering. The protocol was immunoSEQ multiplex PCR, while the TCRdb copy is restricted to in-frame clones and leaves out a portion. The V and J calls and the clone size are those of that table, but D and trimming were determined from the DNA. The repertoire holds 1.5 million to 2.5 million clones, about 95% seen once, with approximately 1.2% in the top ten. Sequences were obtained from naive CD8+ T cells sorted from blood. This receptor was obtained from a man between 18 and 29 years old in good health.

The CDR3 sequence is CASSLLAGLNTGELFF. In DNA, the CDR3 is TGTGCCAGCAGTTTACTAGCGGGCTTGAACACCGGGGAGCTGTTTTTT. This chain joins TRBV27 and TRBJ2-2, with 8 bases fitting TRBD2. Germline assignment: CDR1 MNHEY and CDR2 SMNVEV (reference sequence). This CDR3 region has 16 residues. V gave up 2 bases and J gave up 1 base; unmatched junction bases: 3.